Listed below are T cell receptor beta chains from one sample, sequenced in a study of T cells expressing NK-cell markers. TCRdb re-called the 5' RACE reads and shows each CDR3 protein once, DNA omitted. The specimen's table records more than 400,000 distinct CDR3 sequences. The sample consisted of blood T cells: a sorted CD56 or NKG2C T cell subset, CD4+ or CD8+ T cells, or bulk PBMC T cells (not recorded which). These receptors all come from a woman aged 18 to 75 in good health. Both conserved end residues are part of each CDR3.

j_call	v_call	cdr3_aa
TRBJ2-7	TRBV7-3	CASSAGPSYEQYF
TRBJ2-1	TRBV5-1	CASSSTGEGYNEQFF
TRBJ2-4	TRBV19	CASSMEIAHLAKNIQYF
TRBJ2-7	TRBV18	CASSPVVQAQGEQYF
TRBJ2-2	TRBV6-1	CASRNNLNTGELFF
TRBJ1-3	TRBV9	CASSADPGYTIYF
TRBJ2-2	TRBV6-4	CASSITGDNTGELFF
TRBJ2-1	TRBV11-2	CASSLGPSGEQFF
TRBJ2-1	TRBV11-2	CASSSRGLAGGPGYNEQFF
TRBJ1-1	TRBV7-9	CASSLFGGVSEAFF
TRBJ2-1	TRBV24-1	CATSDGVRTNGPYNEQFF
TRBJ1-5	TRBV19	CASSMIGQGRNQPQHF
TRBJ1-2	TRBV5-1	CASSFPGIYGYTF
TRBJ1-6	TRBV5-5	CASSLDLAENSPLHF
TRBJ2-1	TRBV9	CASSPEAYNEQFF
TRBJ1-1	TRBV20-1	CSAPQGAVDTEAFF
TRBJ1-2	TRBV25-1	CASRGYGNYGYTF
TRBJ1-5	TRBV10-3	CAISLDRGGNQPQHF
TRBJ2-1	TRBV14	CASSQTLTSGHNEQFF
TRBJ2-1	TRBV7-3	CASSAGAAYNEQFF
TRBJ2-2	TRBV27	CASSLYGAPTGELFF
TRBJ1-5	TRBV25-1	CASSGAGNQPQHF
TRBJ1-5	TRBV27	CASSLSVQGSGRQPQHF
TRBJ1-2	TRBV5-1	CASSLRWGLDGYTF
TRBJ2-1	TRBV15	CATRPTSGIVEQFF
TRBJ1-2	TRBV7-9	CASSLGQLILYGYTF
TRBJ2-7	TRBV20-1	CSASGGNYEQYF
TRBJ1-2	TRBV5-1	CASSLPGQNYGYTF
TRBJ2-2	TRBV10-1	CASRDKAGSNTGELFF
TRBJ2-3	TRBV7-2	CASSGRGESTDTQYF
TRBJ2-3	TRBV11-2	CASSRPILAGGPRSTDTQYF
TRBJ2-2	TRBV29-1	CSATGGKNTGELFF
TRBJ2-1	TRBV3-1	CASSHRRGFSSYNEQFF
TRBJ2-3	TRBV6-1	CASRAGTASTDTQYF
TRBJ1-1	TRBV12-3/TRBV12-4	CASSLVRRNTEAFF
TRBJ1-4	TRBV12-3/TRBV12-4	CASSSDSAGREKLFF
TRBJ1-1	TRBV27	CASSLYGGENTEAFF
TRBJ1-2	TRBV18	CASSPAGTGVFYGYTF
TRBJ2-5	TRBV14	CASSRGTLRSQETQYF
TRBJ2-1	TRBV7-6	CASSEYVTYNEQFF
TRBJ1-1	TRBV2	CASRATGVTEAFF
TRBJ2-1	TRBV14	CASNRGGSYNEQFF
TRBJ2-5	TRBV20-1	CSAPRWAGGQQETQYF
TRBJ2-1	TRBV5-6	CASSSTGFEQFF
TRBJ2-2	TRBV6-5	CASSYSSTSGATGELFF
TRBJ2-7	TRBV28	CASRQGPSSYEQYF
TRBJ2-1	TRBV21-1	CASSKAPATGFDTYEQFF
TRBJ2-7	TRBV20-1	CSVQGSVEQYF
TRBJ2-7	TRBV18	CASSRGGSSYEQYF
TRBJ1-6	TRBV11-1	CASSSRLGGTDYNSPLHF
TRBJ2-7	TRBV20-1	CSAILASYEQYF
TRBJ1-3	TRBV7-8	CASSFPYTSGNTIYF
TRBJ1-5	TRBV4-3	CASSQDLQGLRQPQHF
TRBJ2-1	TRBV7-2	CASSLTSGRAYNEQFF
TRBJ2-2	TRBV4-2	CASSQDGQRVNTGELFF
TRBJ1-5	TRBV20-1	CSAEPHGQGRQPQHF